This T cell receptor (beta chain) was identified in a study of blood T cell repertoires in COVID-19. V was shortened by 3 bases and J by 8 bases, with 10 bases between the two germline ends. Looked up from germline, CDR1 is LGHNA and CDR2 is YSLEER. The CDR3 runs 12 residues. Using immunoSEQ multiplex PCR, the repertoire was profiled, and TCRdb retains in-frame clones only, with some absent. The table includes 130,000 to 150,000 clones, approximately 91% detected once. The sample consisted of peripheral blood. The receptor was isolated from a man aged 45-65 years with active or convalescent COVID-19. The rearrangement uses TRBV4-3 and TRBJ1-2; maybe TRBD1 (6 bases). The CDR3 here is CASSQGAGGYTF. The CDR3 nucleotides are TGCGCCAGCAGCCAGGGGGCTGGGGGCTACACCTTC.